This T cell receptor (beta chain) was captured by sequencing in a study of T-cell memory formation after mild COVID-19. Germline V gene data show CDR1 as MNHEY and CDR2 as SVGEGT. The V gene lost 5 bases and the J gene lost 4 bases, with 10 bases spanning the gap. This CDR3 is built from 13 residues. A single record per CDR3 protein comes from TCRdb applying MiXCR to the 5' RACE reads. The sample yields more than 250,000 distinct CDR3 sequences, over 15% seen once. This clonotype was counted only a few times. The genes are TRBV6-2 or TRBV6-3 and TRBJ2-3; the D gene is possibly TRBD2 (5 bases). The specimen was PBMCs or a T cell subset sorted from them (not recorded which). The TCR sequence derives from a man in his late teens or twenties who had mild COVID-19 (a few samples of this study predate the infection). Cell type and time point are not known. CDR3 sequence: CASSIAGPDTQYF. The CDR3 region has the DNA TGTGCCAGCAGTATCGCGGGCCCAGATACGCAGTATTTT.